This T cell receptor beta chain was identified during a study of T cells in Graves' hyperthyroidism and ophthalmopathy. TCR beta CDR3 region amplification was performed from RNA transcripts. The HTBI primer set drove a first-round RT-PCR of the TCR CDR3. TCRdb fed the multiplex PCR reads into MiXCR, producing one record per CDR3 protein. Of over 300,000 distinct CDR3 sequences listed, around 14% are singletons. Lactation, pregnancy, other autoimmune disease or uncontrolled infection excluded patients. Diagnostic decisions used clinical symptoms, serum thyroxine and TRAb, thyroid ultrasound and orbital computed tomography. This clonotype was recorded many times. The CDR3 loop spans 17 amino acids. Trimming shortened V by 4 bases and J by 1 base, and 18 bases separated the two germline ends. Germline CDR1 reads SEHNR; CDR2 reads FQNEAQ (reference sequence).

The genes are TRBV7-9 and TRBJ2-3, with D perhaps TRBD1 (5 bases). The TCR originated in a woman aged 55 to 70 with Graves' hyperthyroidism. The sequencing input was blood. The CDR3 loop is CASSSSPLGAGTDTQYF. DNA for the CDR3: TGTGCCAGCAGCTCCAGCCCTCTAGGGGCCGGCACAGATACGCAGTATTTT.